A selection of T cell receptor beta chains follows, all from one sample in a study of early T cells in non-severe SARS-CoV-2 infection. MiXCR, run by TCRdb on the 5' RACE reads, gives a single entry per CDR3 protein. Here the sample spans over 55,000 distinct CDR3 sequences, about 9.9% being singletons. The source material was whole blood. These receptor sequences come from an adult who was a healthcare worker with PCR-confirmed SARS-CoV-2 infection or an uninfected control (not recorded which). The CDR3 runs from the conserved cysteine through the conserved F or W. A D gene is named only where the DNA matches it firmly. Only some rows state a clone size, as once, few, many or a class for expanded clones.

>NA|few|TRBJ1-1|TRBV10-1
TGCGCCAGCAGTGGACAGATGAACACTGAAGCTTTCTTT
CASSGQMNTEAFF
>NA|medium-sized|TRBJ2-1|TRBV6-1
TGTGCCAGCAAATCAGTGGCGGAGTCAGTGGTTGGTGAGCAGTTCTTC
CASKSVAESVVGEQFF
>NA|NA|TRBJ1-2|TRBV20-1
TGCAGTGCTAGAGATCCAAGGCTGGGACATCACTACACCTTC
CSARDPRLGHHYTF
>TRBD2|few|TRBJ2-3|TRBV20-1
TGCAGTGCCCCCGGGACTAGCCTCAATACGCAGTATTTT
CSAPGTSLNTQYF
>TRBD2|few|TRBJ2-1|TRBV13
TGTGCCAGCAGCTCGCGCCTGACTAGCGGGCCTACCTACAATGAGCAGTTCTTC
CASSSRLTSGPTYNEQFF
>NA|NA|TRBJ1-5|TRBV3-1
TGTGCCAGCAGCCGGGGGGACAATCAGCCCCAGCATTTT
CASSRGDNQPQHF
>TRBD1|many|TRBJ1-4|TRBV11-3
TGTGCCAGCAGCCCAGGGGACAGGCTTGGGTCCCAGAAGAAAGAACTGTTTTTT
CASSPGDRLGSQKKELFF
>NA|NA|TRBJ1-1|TRBV5-1
TGCGCCAGCAGCTGGGGGAACACTGAAGCTTTCTTT
CASSWGNTEAFF
>NA|few|TRBJ1-2|TRBV29-1
TGCAGCGTCGGGAAGAAATATACAGAGTACGATGGCTACACCTTC
CSVGKKYTEYDGYTF
>NA|medium-sized|TRBJ1-1|TRBV20-1
TGCAGTGCTCCCCTTGGGACTGAAGCTTTCTTT
CSAPLGTEAFF
>NA|many|TRBJ1-1|TRBV28
TGTGCCAGCAGTTTAGTTGGGGGTGAAGCTTTCTTT
CASSLVGGEAFF
>TRBD2|many|TRBJ2-3|TRBV20-1
TGCAGTGCTAGAGGACTAGCCCTCACAGATACGCAGTATTTT
CSARGLALTDTQYF
>NA|many|TRBJ1-1|TRBV27
TGTGCCAGCAGATACCTTGCCCGAGGGAGGAATACTGAAGCTTTCTTT
CASRYLARGRNTEAFF
>NA|few|TRBJ2-5|TRBV14
TGTGCCAGCAGCCAGCAGGGGAGGCAAGAGACCCAGTACTTC
CASSQQGRQETQYF
>NA|NA|TRBJ1-5|TRBV7-6
TGTGCCAGCAGCGACGGGACCTCCTCCAATCAGCCCCAGCATTTT
CASSDGTSSNQPQHF
>TRBD1|NA|TRBJ2-3|TRBV5-4
TGTGCCAGCAGCCCCACCGGGGGACAGGGGGCGCGCGATACGCAGTATTTT
CASSPTGGQGARDTQYF
>NA|many|TRBJ2-2|TRBV11-2
TGTGCCAGCAGCTCTAGGTGGTCCGGGGAGCTGTTTTTT
CASSSRWSGELFF
>NA|many|TRBJ2-3|TRBV5-1
TGCGCCAGCAGCGTATGGACAGGCACAGATACGCAGTATTTT
CASSVWTGTDTQYF
>NA|NA|TRBJ1-6|TRBV28
TGTGCCAGCAGCCTTCACTTAGATAATTCACCCCTCCACTTT
CASSLHLDNSPLHF
>NA|few|TRBJ1-5|TRBV10-3
TGTGCCATCAGTGGGGAGGAGGGGAATCAGCCCCAGCATTTT
CAISGEEGNQPQHF
>TRBD1|few|TRBJ2-3|TRBV7-2
TGTGCCAGCAGCTTCGCCGGGACAGCCACAGATACGCAGTATTTT
CASSFAGTATDTQYF
>TRBD2|NA|TRBJ2-5|TRBV7-9
TGTGCCAGCAGAAGGACTAGCGGGGGGGCCCACGTGGAGACCCAGTACTTC
CASRRTSGGAHVETQYF
>NA|many|TRBJ2-3|TRBV27
TGTGCCAGCAGTCCCCCACGGGGGAGGACACACACAGATACGCAGTATTTT
CASSPPRGRTHTDTQYF
>NA|many|TRBJ1-1|TRBV4-1
TGCGCCAGCAGCCCCCTCCCCTTCATGAGAGGGCCCACTGAAGCTTTCTTT
CASSPLPFMRGPTEAFF
>TRBD1|NA|TRBJ2-1|TRBV11-2
TGTGCCAGCAGCTTAGAGGGGACAGGGGATAATGAGCAGTTCTTC
CASSLEGTGDNEQFF
>NA|NA|TRBJ2-2|TRBV7-2
TGTGCCAGCAGCTTCGGGGGTTCCACCGGGGAGCTGTTTTTT
CASSFGGSTGELFF
>NA|NA|TRBJ2-3|TRBV2
TGTGCCAGCAGTGAAATGGAGCGGTACGGCGTGGACACAGATACGCAGTATTTT
CASSEMERYGVDTDTQYF
>TRBD1|many|TRBJ1-5|TRBV6-6
TGTGCCAGCAGCTGGGACAGAGAAAGCAATCAGCCCCAGCATTTT
CASSWDRESNQPQHF
>NA|many|TRBJ1-1|TRBV2
TGTGCCAGCAGGGTAGGGGGACGGAACACTGAAGCTTTCTTT
CASRVGGRNTEAFF
>NA|NA|TRBJ2-1|TRBV19
TGTGCCAGTAGTATGACTCATAACGTTCGGACAGCCGTCTTGCACAATGAGCAGTTCTTC
CASSMTHNVRTAVLHNEQFF
>TRBD2|NA|TRBJ2-1|TRBV24-1
TGTGCCACCAGTGACCCCCTGCTAGCGGGGGGCAATGAGCAGTTCTTC
CATSDPLLAGGNEQFF
>NA|few|TRBJ2-1|TRBV3-1
TGTGCCAGCAGCCCCCTACGGGGTGAGCAGTTCTTC
CASSPLRGEQFF
>NA|few|TRBJ2-1|TRBV5-5
TGTGCCAGCAGCACCGGGCTGTACAATGAGCAGTTCTTC
CASSTGLYNEQFF
>NA|few|TRBJ1-1|TRBV28
TGTGCCAGCAGTTCCCGGGTCTACGGGGCTGAAGCTTTCTTT
CASSSRVYGAEAFF
>TRBD2|NA|TRBJ2-5|TRBV7-3
TGTGCCAGCAGCTTAGGGACTAGTTCTGGAGAGACCCAGTACTTC
CASSLGTSSGETQYF
>NA|few|TRBJ2-2|TRBV6-6
TGTGCCAGCAGTTACACCGGCGGGACTCCTACCGGGGAGCTGTTTTTT
CASSYTGGTPTGELFF
>NA|many|TRBJ2-1|TRBV7-9
TGTGCCAGCAGCTTTACTAGCAATGAGCAGTTCTTC
CASSFTSNEQFF
>TRBD1|NA|TRBJ2-1|TRBV5-6
TGTGCCAGCAGCCAACAGGGGTTGGGGTTTGTTACTGAGCAGTTCTTC
CASSQQGLGFVTEQFF
>TRBD1|NA|TRBJ1-4|TRBV20-1
TGCAGTGCCCTGGCCGGGACAGGGACATCAACTAATGAAAAACTGTTTTTT
CSALAGTGTSTNEKLFF
>TRBD1|NA|TRBJ1-2|TRBV12-3/TRBV12-4
TGTGCCAGCAGTTCTAGACCGGACAGGACTAACTATGGCTACACCTTC
CASSSRPDRTNYGYTF
>NA|NA|TRBJ2-6|TRBV21-1
TGTGCCAGCAGCGAAGAGGGAGCCGCTGGGGCCAACGTCCTGACTTTC
CASSEEGAAGANVLTF
>NA|many|TRBJ2-5|TRBV5-5
TGTGCCAGCAGCCCGAGGGCGATTCAAGAGACCCAGTACTTC
CASSPRAIQETQYF
>TRBD1|NA|TRBJ1-5|TRBV4-1
TGCGCCAGCAGCCAATTAACAGGGGCACAGCCCCAGCATTTT
CASSQLTGAQPQHF
>NA|few|TRBJ1-2|TRBV6-5
TGTGCCAGCAGTTATAAACTTGGGACCAACTATGGCTACACCTTC
CASSYKLGTNYGYTF
>NA|few|TRBJ1-4|TRBV6-4
TGTGCCAGCAGAAGACTCCCTACGACTAATGAAAAACTGTTTTTT
CASRRLPTTNEKLFF
>NA|many|TRBJ2-1|TRBV20-1
TGCAGTGCTACTATAGCCAGTGAGCAGTTCTTC
CSATIASEQFF